This T cell receptor beta chain was recorded in a study of chemoradiotherapy in HPV16-positive cancers. Assay used: immunoSEQ multiplex PCR; TCRdb lists only in-frame clones, some missing. The sample includes some 35,000 clones, approximately 90% of them seen just once. Germline V gene data show CDR1 as LGHNA and CDR2 as YNFKEQ. This CDR3 has 17 residues. The ends were cut back, 1 base at V and 6 bases at J, with 18 bases in the middle. Sequences were derived from blood, sampled from a patient who underwent chemoradiotherapy. The chain joins TRBV4-2 to TRBJ2-2; D is perhaps TRBD1 (6 bases). This TCR was sampled from a human donor with HPV-associated anogenital cancer. CDR3 coding DNA: TGTGCCAGCAGCCAAGTCGACAGGAGAGAAGGGGCCGGGGAGCTGTTTTTT. It translates to CASSQVDRREGAGELFF.